This entry is about one T cell receptor beta chain. This sample was taken from a study of CD8+CD57+ T cells in acquired aplastic anemia. Germline loops: CDR1 GTSNPN, CDR2 SVGIG (reference sequence). The CDR3 totals 13 residues. V lost 0 bases and J lost 3, with 8 bases in between. Selection for sequencing was limited to patients who had shown CD8+CD57+ cell expansion by flow cytometry. The template for TCR beta VDJ and CDR3 sequence profiling was genomic DNA. MiXCR, applied by TCRdb to the reads, yields one record per CDR3 protein. The repertoire holds about 160,000 distinct CDR3 sequences, with roughly 48% as singletons.

The TCR was taken from a human donor with aplastic anemia. J is TRBJ1-1 and V is TRBV30, with D unclear. Sequenced sample: sorted CD4+, CD8+, or CD8+CD57+ T cells (not recorded which) from PBMCs. This CDR3 is CAWSVSDYTEAFF. The CDR3, as DNA: TGTGCCTGGAGTGTATCAGACTACACTGAAGCTTTCTTT.